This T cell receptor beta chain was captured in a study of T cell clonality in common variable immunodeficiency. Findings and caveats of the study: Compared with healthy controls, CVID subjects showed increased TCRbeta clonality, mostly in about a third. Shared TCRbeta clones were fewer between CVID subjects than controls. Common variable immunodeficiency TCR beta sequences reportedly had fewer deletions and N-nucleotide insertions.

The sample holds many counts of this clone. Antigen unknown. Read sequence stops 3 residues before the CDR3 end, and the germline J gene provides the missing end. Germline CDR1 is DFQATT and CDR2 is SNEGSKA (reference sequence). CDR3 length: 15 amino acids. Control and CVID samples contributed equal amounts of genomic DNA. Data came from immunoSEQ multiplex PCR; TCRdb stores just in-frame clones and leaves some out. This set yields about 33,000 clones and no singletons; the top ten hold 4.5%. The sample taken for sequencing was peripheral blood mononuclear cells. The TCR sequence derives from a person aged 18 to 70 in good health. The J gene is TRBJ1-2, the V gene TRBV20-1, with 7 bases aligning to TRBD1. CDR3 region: CSARDPTATGSVYTF. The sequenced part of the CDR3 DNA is TGCAGTGCTAGAGACCCAACTGCGACAGGGTCAGTG.